The T cell receptor (beta chain) under discussion was sequenced for a study of long-term antiretroviral therapy in people with HIV. Study-wide results and limits: Those clones which expanded before ART made up the dominant part of the repertoire at all time points. Against controls, HIV repertoires showed narrower ranges of CDR3 length.

A few counts support this clone. The antigen is unknown. Researchers ran immunoSEQ v3.0 at survey level. The assay was immunoSEQ multiplex PCR, and TCRdb's table has in-frame clones only and misses some. The data show around 30,000 clones, 88% seen once. V was trimmed by 4 bases and J by 0 bases, leaving 11 bases between them. The CDR3 is 15 residues long. Germline V gives CDR1 SGHNT, CDR2 YYREEE (reference sequence). Each contributor possessed a minimum of one pre-ART and a minimum of two post-ART PBMC samples. Each sample contained about 1-10 million cryopreserved PBMC, thawed before DNA extraction. J is TRBJ1-5 and V is TRBV5-4, with D maybe TRBD1 (6 bases). The sample was unsorted PBMCs, taken 0.5 years after starting antiretroviral therapy. This receptor was obtained from a woman between 18 and 29 years old with HIV. CDR3 DNA sequence: TGTGCCAGCAGCCTGGACAGCAATAGCAATCAGCCCCAGCATTTT. Its translation is CASSLDSNSNQPQHF.